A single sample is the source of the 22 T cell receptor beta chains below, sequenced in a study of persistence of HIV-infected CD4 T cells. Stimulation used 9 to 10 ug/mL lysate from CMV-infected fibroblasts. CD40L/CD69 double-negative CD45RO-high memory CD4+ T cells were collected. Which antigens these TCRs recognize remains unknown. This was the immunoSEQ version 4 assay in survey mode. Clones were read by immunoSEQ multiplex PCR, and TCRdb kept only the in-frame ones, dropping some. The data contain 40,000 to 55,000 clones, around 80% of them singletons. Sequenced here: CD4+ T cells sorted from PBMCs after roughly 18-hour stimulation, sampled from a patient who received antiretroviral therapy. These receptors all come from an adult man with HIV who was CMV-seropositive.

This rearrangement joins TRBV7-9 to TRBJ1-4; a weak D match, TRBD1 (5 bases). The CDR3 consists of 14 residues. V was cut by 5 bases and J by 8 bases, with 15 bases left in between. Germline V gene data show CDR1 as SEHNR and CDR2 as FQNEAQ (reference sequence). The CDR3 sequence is CASSPGARREKLFF. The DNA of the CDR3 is TGTGCCAGCAGCCCCGGGGCCAGAAGAGAAAAACTGTTTTTT.

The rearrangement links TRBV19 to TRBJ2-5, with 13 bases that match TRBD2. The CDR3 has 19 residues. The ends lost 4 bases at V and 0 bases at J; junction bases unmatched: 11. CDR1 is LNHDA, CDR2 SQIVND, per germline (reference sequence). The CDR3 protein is CASSTPGLAGEEYQETQYF. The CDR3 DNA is TGTGCCAGTAGTACCCCCGGACTAGCGGGAGAGGAGTACCAAGAGACCCAGTACTTC.

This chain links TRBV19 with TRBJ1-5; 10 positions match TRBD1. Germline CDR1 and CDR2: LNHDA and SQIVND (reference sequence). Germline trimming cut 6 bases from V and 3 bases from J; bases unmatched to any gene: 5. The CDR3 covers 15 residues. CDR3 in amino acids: CASSEGQGPNQPQHF. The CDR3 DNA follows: TGTGCCAGTAGCGAGGGACAGGGGCCCAATCAGCCCCAGCATTTT.

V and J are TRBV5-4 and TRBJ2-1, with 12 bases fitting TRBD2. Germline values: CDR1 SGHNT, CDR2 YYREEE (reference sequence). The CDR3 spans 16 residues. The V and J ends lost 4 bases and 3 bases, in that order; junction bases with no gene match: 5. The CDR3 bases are TGTGCCAGCAGCGCCGGGACTAGCGGGCTCTACAATGAGCAGTTCTTC. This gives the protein CASSAGTSGLYNEQFF. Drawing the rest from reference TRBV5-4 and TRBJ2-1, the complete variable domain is ETGVTQSPTHLIKTRGQQVTLRCSSQSGHNTVSWYQQALGQGPQFIFQYYREEENGRGNFPPRFSGLQFPNYSSELNVNALELDDSALYLCASSAGTSGLYNEQFFGPGTRLTVL.

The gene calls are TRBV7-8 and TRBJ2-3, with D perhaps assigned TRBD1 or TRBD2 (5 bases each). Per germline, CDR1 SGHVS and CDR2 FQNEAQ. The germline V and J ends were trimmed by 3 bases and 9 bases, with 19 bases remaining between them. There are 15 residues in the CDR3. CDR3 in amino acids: CASSFGRQGDNTQYF. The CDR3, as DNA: TGTGCCAGCAGCTTTGGGCGGCAGGGAGACAACACGCAGTATTTT.

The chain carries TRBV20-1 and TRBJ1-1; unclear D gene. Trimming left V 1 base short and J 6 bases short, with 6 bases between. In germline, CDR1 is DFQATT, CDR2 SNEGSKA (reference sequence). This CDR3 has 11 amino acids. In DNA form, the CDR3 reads TGCAGTGCTAGAGTGGTGGCTGAAGCTTTCTTT. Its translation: CSARVVAEAFF.

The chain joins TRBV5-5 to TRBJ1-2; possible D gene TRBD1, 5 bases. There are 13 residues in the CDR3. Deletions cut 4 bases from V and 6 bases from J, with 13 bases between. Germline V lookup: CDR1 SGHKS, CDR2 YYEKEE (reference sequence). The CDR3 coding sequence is TGTGCCAGCAGCACCCAGGGCTGGGATGGCTACACCTTC. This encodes CASSTQGWDGYTF.

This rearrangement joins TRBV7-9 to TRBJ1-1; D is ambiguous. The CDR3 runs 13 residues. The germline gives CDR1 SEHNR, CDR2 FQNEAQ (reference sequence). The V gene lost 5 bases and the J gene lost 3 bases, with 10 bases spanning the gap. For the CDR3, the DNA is TGTGCCAGCAGCCCAAAAGGTGACACTGAAGCTTTCTTT. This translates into CASSPKGDTEAFF.

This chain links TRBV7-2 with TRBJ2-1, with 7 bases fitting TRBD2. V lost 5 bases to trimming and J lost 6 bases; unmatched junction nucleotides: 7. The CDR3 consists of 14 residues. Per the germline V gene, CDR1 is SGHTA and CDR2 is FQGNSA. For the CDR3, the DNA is TGTGCCAGCAGCCCGTGGGAGGGGCTCAATGAGCAGTTCTTC. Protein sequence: CASSPWEGLNEQFF.

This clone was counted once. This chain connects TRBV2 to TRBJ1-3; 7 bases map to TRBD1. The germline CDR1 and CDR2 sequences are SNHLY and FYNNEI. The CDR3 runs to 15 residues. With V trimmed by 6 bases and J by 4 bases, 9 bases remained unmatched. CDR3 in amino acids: CASSPEGAKGNTIYF. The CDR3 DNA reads TGTGCCAGCAGCCCAGAGGGGGCCAAGGGAAACACCATATATTTT.

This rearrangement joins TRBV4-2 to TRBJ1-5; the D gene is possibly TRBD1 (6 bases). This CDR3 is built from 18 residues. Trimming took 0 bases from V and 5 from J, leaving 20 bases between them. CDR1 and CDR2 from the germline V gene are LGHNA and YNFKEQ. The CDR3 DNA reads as TGTGCCAGCAGCCAAGAATCGGGGGGCGCGGGGAGCTATCAGCCCCAGCATTTT. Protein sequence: CASSQESGGAGSYQPQHF.

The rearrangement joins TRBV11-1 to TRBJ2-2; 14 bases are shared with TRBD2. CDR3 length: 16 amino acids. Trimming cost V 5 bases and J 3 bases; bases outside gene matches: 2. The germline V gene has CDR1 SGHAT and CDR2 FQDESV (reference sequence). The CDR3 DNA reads TGTGCCAGCAGCCGGACTAGCGGGGGGTACACCGGGGAGCTGTTTTTT. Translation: CASSRTSGGYTGELFF.

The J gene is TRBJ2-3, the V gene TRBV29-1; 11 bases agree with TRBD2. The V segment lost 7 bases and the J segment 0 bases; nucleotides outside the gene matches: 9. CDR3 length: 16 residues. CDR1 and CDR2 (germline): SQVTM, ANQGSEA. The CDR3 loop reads CSGLTSGGLSTDTQYF. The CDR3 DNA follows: TGCAGCGGATTAACTAGCGGGGGACTCAGCACAGATACGCAGTATTTT.

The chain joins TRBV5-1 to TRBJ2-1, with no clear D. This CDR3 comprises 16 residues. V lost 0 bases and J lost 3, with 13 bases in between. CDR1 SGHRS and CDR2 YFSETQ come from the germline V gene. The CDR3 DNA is TGCGCCAGCAGCTTGGCCCGCCCTCCTCTCTACAATGAGCAGTTCTTC. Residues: CASSLARPPLYNEQFF.

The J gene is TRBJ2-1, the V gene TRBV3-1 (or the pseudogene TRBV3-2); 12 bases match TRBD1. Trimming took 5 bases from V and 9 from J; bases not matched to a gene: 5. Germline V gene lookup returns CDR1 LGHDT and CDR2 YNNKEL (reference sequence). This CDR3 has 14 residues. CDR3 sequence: CASSFGTGGREQFF. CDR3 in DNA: TGTGCCAGCAGCTTCGGGACAGGGGGCCGTGAGCAGTTCTTC.

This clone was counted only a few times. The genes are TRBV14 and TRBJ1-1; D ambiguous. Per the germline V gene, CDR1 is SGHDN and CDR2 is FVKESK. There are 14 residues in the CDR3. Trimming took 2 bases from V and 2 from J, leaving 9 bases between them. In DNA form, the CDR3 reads TGTGCCAGCAGCCAAAATTGGGGAAACACTGAAGCTTTCTTT. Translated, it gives CASSQNWGNTEAFF.

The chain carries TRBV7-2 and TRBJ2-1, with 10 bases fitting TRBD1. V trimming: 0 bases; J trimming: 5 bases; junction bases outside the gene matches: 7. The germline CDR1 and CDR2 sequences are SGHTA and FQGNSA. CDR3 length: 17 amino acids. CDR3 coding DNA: TGTGCCAGCAGCTTAGCGCGGGGACAGGGGTTCCACAATGAGCAGTTCTTC. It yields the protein CASSLARGQGFHNEQFF.

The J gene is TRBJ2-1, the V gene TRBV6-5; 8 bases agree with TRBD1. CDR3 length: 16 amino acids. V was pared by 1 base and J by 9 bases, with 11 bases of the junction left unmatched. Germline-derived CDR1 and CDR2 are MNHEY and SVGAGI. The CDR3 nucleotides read TGTGCCAGCAGTTACTTCGGTTTGGCAGGGGGCGGTGAGCAGTTCTTC. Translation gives CASSYFGLAGGGEQFF.

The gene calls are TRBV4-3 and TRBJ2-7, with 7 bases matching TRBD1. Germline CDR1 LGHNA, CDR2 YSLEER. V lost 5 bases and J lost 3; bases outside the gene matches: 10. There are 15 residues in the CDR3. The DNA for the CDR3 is TGCGCCAGCAGCGAAAGTAACAGGGGAATCTACGAGCAGTACTTC. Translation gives CASSESNRGIYEQYF.

The CDR3 sequence: CAKRQRRVSDSGNTIYF. In DNA form, the CDR3 reads TGTGCCAAACGCCAGAGGAGGGTTTCTGACTCTGGAAACACCATATATTTT. V is TRBV27 and J is TRBJ1-3; no clear D. CDR1 MNHEY and CDR2 SMNVEV come from the germline V gene (reference sequence). Trimming cost V 10 bases and J 0 bases, with 22 bases left between them. This CDR3 is built from 17 residues.

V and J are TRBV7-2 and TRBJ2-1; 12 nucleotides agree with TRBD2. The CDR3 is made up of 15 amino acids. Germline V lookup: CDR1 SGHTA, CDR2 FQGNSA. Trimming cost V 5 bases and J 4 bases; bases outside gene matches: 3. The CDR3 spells CASSRTSGAYNEQFF. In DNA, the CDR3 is TGTGCCAGCAGCCGGACTAGCGGGGCGTACAATGAGCAGTTCTTC.

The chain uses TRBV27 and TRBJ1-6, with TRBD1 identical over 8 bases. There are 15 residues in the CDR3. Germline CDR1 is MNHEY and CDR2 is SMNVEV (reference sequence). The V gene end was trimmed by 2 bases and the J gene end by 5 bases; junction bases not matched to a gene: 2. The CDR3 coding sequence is TGTGCCAGCAGTTTACGACAGGGGAATAATTCACCCCTCCACTTT. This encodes CASSLRQGNNSPLHF.